Included here is one T cell receptor (beta chain) sequence, with context. Germline V gene lookup returns CDR1 LNHDA and CDR2 SQIVND (reference sequence). This CDR3 is built from 15 residues. V lost 6 bases and J lost 2; bases outside the gene matches: 6. Here immunoSEQ multiplex PCR was the method, and the copy in TCRdb shows in-frame clones only, minus some. The repertoire holds more than 85,000 clones, with over 75% as singletons. This sample stems from a study of control samples from healthy donors and cancer patients. The V and J genes are TRBV19 and TRBJ2-7; 11 bases match TRBD1. The TCR was taken from a human donor in good health. The donor label of this sample is uncertain. Sequenced: blood. This chain's CDR3 is CASSEEGQGAYEQYF. For the CDR3, the DNA is TGTGCCAGTAGCGAAGAGGGACAGGGGGCCTACGAGCAGTACTTC.